The source of this TCR beta chain is a study of blood T cell repertoires in COVID-19. Background on the study: PBMCs, B-cell-depleted T cells, or T cells provided the cDNA or gDNA that made up the material.

The J segment lost 6 bases and the V segment lost 4 bases, leaving 7 bases of the junction unmatched. The CDR3 loop spans 14 amino acids. In germline, CDR1 is SGHRS, CDR2 YFSETQ. Original processing methods: Estimation of nucleated cell counts relied on the amplification of reference gene primers. Method: immunoSEQ multiplex PCR; TCRdb's copy keeps in-frame clones and lacks some. That table supplies the V and J calls and clone size; D and trimming were determined from the DNA. The table lists 55,000 to 90,000 clones, more than 75% of them singletons, with around 1.3% in the top ten. The chain couples TRBV5-1 to TRBJ2-3; 8 nucleotides agree with TRBD1. Sequencing was done on a sample of peripheral blood. This TCR was sampled from a human donor in a cohort sampled during active COVID-19. The CDR3 DNA sequence: TGCGCCAGCAGCCCGGGACAGGCCTGGGATACGCAGTATTTT. Translated, it gives CASSPGQAWDTQYF. The variable domain in full, completed from reference TRBV5-1 and TRBJ2-3, reads KAGVTQTPRYLIKTRGQQVTLSCSPISGHRSVSWYQQTPGQGLQFLFEYFSETQRNKGNFPGRFSGRQFSNSRSEMNVSTLELGDSALYLCASSPGQAWDTQYFGPGTRLTVL.